The 32 T cell receptor beta chains below come from one sample, sequenced in a study of type 1 and type 2 diabetes patients (dated by TCRdb to the mid-2010s). The sample was run on an Illumina MiSeq. Genomic DNA from sorted T cell subsets served as template for TCRbeta CDR3 amplification. The TCRbeta CDR3 region was amplified by multiplex PCR with 30 forward and 13 reverse primers. TCRdb redid the processing of the public reads, applying fastp at Q25 and MiXCR, and retained in-frame beta chains. Rows with one shared CDR3 protein collapse into an entry with the most common genes and DNA. This sample comprises 280,000 or so distinct CDR3 sequences, more than 45% of them detected only once. Roughly 13% of the sample is in the top ten clones. Material: peripheral blood mononuclear cells (PBMCs). Source of these receptors: a man aged 18-30 years with type 2 diabetes.

The V and J genes are TRBV28 and TRBJ2-7; the match to TRBD2 covers 7 bases. Trimming took 7 bases from V and 4 from J; bases not matched to a gene: 16. Germline CDR1 is MDHEN and CDR2 is SYDVKM. This CDR3 region has 16 residues. CDR3 in DNA: TGTGCCAGCACCCCCCGGGGAGGGGCGGGACGATACGAGCAGTACTTC. This encodes CASTPRGGAGRYEQYF.

This clonotype was picked up a small number of times. V gene TRBV28 combines with J gene TRBJ1-6, with TRBD1 matching 9 bases. Germline-derived CDR1 and CDR2 are MDHEN and SYDVKM. Unmatched junction bases numbered 8, after V lost 6 bases and J lost 8 bases. The CDR3 is 15 residues long. This CDR3 is CASRDTTGGDSPLHF. For the CDR3, the DNA is TGTGCCAGCAGGGACACGACAGGGGGAGATTCACCCCTCCACTTT.

This clonotype was seen repeatedly, ten times or more. The chain is built from TRBV2 and TRBJ2-1, with TRBD2 matching 11 bases. The junction had 2 bases not matched to a gene; V was cut back by 3 bases and J by 4 bases. Looked up from germline, CDR1 is SNHLY and CDR2 is FYNNEI. CDR3 length: 15 residues. The CDR3 region is CASSEGTSGYNEQFF. CDR3 nucleotides: TGTGCCAGCAGTGAGGGGACTAGCGGATACAATGAGCAGTTCTTC. Using reference TRBV2 and TRBJ2-1 for the parts outside the CDR3, the full variable domain is EPEVTQTPSHQVTQMGQEVILRCVPISNHLYFYWYRQILGQKVEFLVSFYNNEISEKSEIFDDQFSVERPDGSNFTLKIRSTKLEDSAMYFCASSEGTSGYNEQFFGPGTRLTVL.

This chain uses TRBV10-2 with TRBJ2-7; maybe TRBD2 (7 bases). The germline V and J ends were trimmed by 6 bases and 6 bases, with 15 bases remaining between them. The CDR3 consists of 13 residues. Germline V CDR1 and CDR2: WSHSY, SAAADI. The CDR3 loop is CASRGGPQGEQYF. The DNA of the CDR3 is TGCGCCAGCAGGGGGGGGCCCCAGGGCGAGCAGTACTTC.

In its sample, this clonotype was seen a few times. This chain joins TRBV27 and TRBJ1-1; D gene ambiguous. CDR1 is MNHEY and CDR2 is SMNVEV in the germline V gene (reference sequence). This CDR3 is 13 amino acids long. V lost 2 bases and J lost 7, with 11 bases in between. The CDR3 here is CASSLNHGIEAFF. CDR3 nucleotide sequence: TGTGCCAGCAGTTTAAATCACGGGATTGAAGCTTTCTTT.

The chain couples TRBV28 to TRBJ2-6; 8 positions match TRBD2. The V gene end was trimmed by 5 bases and the J gene end by 1 base; junction bases not matched to a gene: 4. The CDR3 runs 16 residues. In germline, CDR1 is MDHEN, CDR2 SYDVKM. The CDR3 DNA reads TGTGCCAGCAGTACGGGAGGGCCGTCTGGGGCCAACGTCCTGACTTTC. Translated: CASSTGGPSGANVLTF.

The chain has TRBV19 and TRBJ2-5; tentatively, D is TRBD1 (5 bases). CDR3 length: 11 residues. V dropped 6 bases and J dropped 3 bases, with 5 bases sitting between them. Germline V gives CDR1 LNHDA, CDR2 SQIVND (reference sequence). The CDR3 nucleotides are TGTGCCAGTAGGACAGAAGAGACCCAGTACTTC. This encodes CASRTEETQYF.

This clonotype has a handful of counts. The chain employs TRBV27 and TRBJ2-7, with D perhaps TRBD1 or TRBD2 (5 bases each). Germline CDR1 MNHEY, CDR2 SMNVEV (reference sequence). This CDR3 region has 13 residues. Trimming stripped 7 bases from V and 2 bases from J, with 12 bases between. The CDR3 region has the DNA TGTGCCAGCATCCCGGGACCGGCCTACGAGCAGTACTTC. Translated: CASIPGPAYEQYF.

This rearrangement joins TRBV6-1 to TRBJ2-3, with TRBD1 identical over 8 bases. There are 15 residues in the CDR3. CDR1 is MNHNS, CDR2 SASEGT, per germline. The V gene end was trimmed by 4 bases and the J gene end by 4 bases; junction bases not matched to a gene: 7. CDR3 DNA: TGTGCCAGCAGTGGACAGGGGAAAGTAGCAGATACGCAGTATTTT. Protein product: CASSGQGKVADTQYF.

The table lists this clonotype with a few counts. The chain joins TRBV24-1 to TRBJ1-1, with D unresolved. Trimming stripped 3 bases from V and 6 bases from J, with 7 bases between. This CDR3 region has 12 residues. The germline V gene encodes CDR1 KGHDR and CDR2 SFDVKD. The CDR3 DNA sequence: TGTGCCACCAGTGATGGTTTGTCTGAAGCTTTCTTT. Amino acid sequence: CATSDGLSEAFF.

The chain couples TRBV7-2 to TRBJ1-1; D is unclear. Germline lookup yields CDR1 SGHTA and CDR2 FQGNSA. The CDR3 is made up of 16 amino acids. V lost 2 bases, J lost 0 bases, and 13 bases lay in between. In DNA, the CDR3 is TGTGCCAGCAGCTTACGATCTGATTATATGAACACTGAAGCTTTCTTT. This sequence encodes CASSLRSDYMNTEAFF.

A few counts support this clonotype. The genes are TRBV29-1 and TRBJ2-2; D remains ambiguous. V was shortened by 4 bases and J by 2 bases, with 14 bases between the two germline ends. From germline, CDR1 is SQVTM and CDR2 ANQGSEA. This CDR3 has 15 amino acids. The CDR3 region has the DNA TGCAGCGTTGTTTCAGCGTCAGATAACACCGGGGAGCTGTTTTTT. The encoded protein is CSVVSASDNTGELFF.

This rearrangement joins TRBV30 to TRBJ1-2, with a possible D match to TRBD1 (5 bases). Germline V gene data show CDR1 as GTSNPN and CDR2 as SVGIG (reference sequence). V lost 4 bases and J 3 bases, leaving 15 bases between the germline ends. This CDR3 spans 14 amino acids. CDR3 nucleotide sequence: TGTGCCTGGAATTACGGGGACGCGTACTATGGCTACACCTTC. It yields the protein CAWNYGDAYYGYTF.

The chain joins TRBV7-3 to TRBJ2-7, with D perhaps matching TRBD1 (5 bases). Germline CDR1 and CDR2: SGHTA and FQGTGA. The length of the CDR3 is 12 residues. With 4 bases removed from V and 7 bases from J, the gap between germline ends came to 11 bases. The CDR3 DNA is TGTGCCAGCAGCTCCGACAGCTTGGAGCAGTACTTC. It yields the protein CASSSDSLEQYF.

This sequence joins TRBV19 and TRBJ1-2; tentatively, D is TRBD1 (5 bases). Germline V gene data show CDR1 as LNHDA and CDR2 as SQIVND (reference sequence). Trimming left V 9 bases short and J 8 bases short, with 22 bases between. This CDR3 is 14 amino acids long. The CDR3 is CASITLSGASGYTF. In nucleotides, the CDR3 is TGTGCCAGCATTACGCTGTCCGGGGCGAGCGGCTACACCTTC.

The chain uses TRBV30 and TRBJ1-2; no clear D gene. The CDR3 sequence is 13 residues long. V was pared by 0 bases and J by 3 bases, with 8 bases between. The germline V gene has CDR1 GTSNPN and CDR2 SVGIG (reference sequence). For the CDR3, the DNA is TGTGCCTGGAGTGTAGCCGGGGACTATGGCTACACCTTC. Residues: CAWSVAGDYGYTF.

A few counts support this clonotype. The V gene is TRBV19, the J gene TRBJ2-5; the D call may be TRBD1 or TRBD2 (5 bases each). V was pared by 10 bases and J by 4 bases, with 25 bases between. Germline CDR1 is LNHDA and CDR2 is SQIVND (reference sequence). The CDR3 runs to 16 residues. The CDR3 nucleotides are TGTGCCACCTCCGAGAATGACGGGGCCCGGGGAGAGACCCAGTACTTC. It encodes CATSENDGARGETQYF.

This clonotype was seen at least ten times. The chain is built from TRBV10-3 and TRBJ1-1; D is perhaps TRBD1 (5 bases). Germline lookup yields CDR1 ENHRY and CDR2 SYGVKD. CDR3 size: 13 residues. Trimming removed 6 bases at V and 5 bases at J, with 13 bases between. CDR3 sequence (DNA): TGTGCCATCAGGAGGGGACCGGATACTGAAGCTTTCTTT. Its translation: CAIRRGPDTEAFF.

Only a few counts were recorded for this clonotype. Written as DNA, the CDR3 is TGTGCCAGCAGCCATGGACAGGGAAGCACAGATACGCAGTATTTT. It codes for CASSHGQGSTDTQYF. This chain connects TRBV7-2 to TRBJ2-3; 8 bases align to TRBD1. Trimming cost V 5 bases and J 0 bases; bases outside gene matches: 4. CDR3 length equals 15 residues. Germline V gene lookup returns CDR1 SGHTA and CDR2 FQGNSA.

At least ten counts were recorded for this clonotype. This chain links TRBV19 with TRBJ2-2; 7 bases match TRBD1. V lost 7 bases, J lost 3 bases, and 5 bases stayed unmatched. The CDR3 consists of 14 residues. CDR1 and CDR2 from the germline V gene are LNHDA and SQIVND (reference sequence). The CDR3 DNA follows: TGTGCCAGTATGTGGGACAGCTACACCGGGGAGCTGTTTTTT. Translated: CASMWDSYTGELFF.

In the case of this clonotype: A read error may be the cause here, since a much bigger clone is one base away. The V and J genes are TRBV30 and TRBJ1-4; unclear D gene. The CDR3 consists of 11 residues. Trimming took 0 bases from V and 7 from J, leaving 3 bases between them. CDR1 and CDR2 (germline): GTSNPN, SVGIG (reference sequence). CDR3 nucleotides: TGTGCCTGGAGTGTACGTGAAAAACTGTTTTTT. This encodes CAWSVREKLFF. Looking up the rest from reference TRBV30 and TRBJ1-4 gives the full variable domain: SQTIHQWPATLVQPVGSPLSLECTVEGTSNPNLYWYRQAAGRGLQLLFYSVGIGQISSEVPQNLSASRPQDRQFILSSKKLLLSDSGFYLCAWSVREKLFFGSGTQLSVL.

Of note for this clonotype: Possible read error: a much larger clone is one base away. V usage is TRBV2 and J usage is TRBJ2-2; 13 positions match TRBD2. J lost 1 base, V lost 10 bases, and 3 bases had no gene match. This CDR3 is built from 15 residues. Germline V gene sequence: CDR1 SNHLY, CDR2 FYNNEI. The CDR3 sequence: CAIRTSGGNTGELFF. The CDR3 nucleotides are TGTGCCATCCGGACTAGCGGGGGGAACACCGGGGAGCTGTTTTTT. Variable domain in full (rest from reference TRBV2 and TRBJ2-2): EPEVTQTPSHQVTQMGQEVILRCVPISNHLYFYWYRQILGQKVEFLVSFYNNEISEKSEIFDDQFSVERPDGSNFTLKIRSTKLEDSAMYFCAIRTSGGNTGELFFGEGSRLTVL.

The rearrangement links TRBV15 to TRBJ2-5; a possible D gene is TRBD2 (5 bases). Germline values: CDR1 LNHNV, CDR2 YYDKDF (reference sequence). Trimming left V 9 bases short and J 5 bases short, with 16 bases between. The CDR3 consists of 13 residues. The CDR3 here is CATAGAADETQYF. The CDR3 bases are TGTGCCACTGCGGGCGCAGCCGATGAGACCCAGTACTTC.

This clonotype showed up just a few times. CDR3 residues: CSANPYTNNEQFF. The CDR3 DNA is TGCAGTGCTAATCCCTATACCAACAATGAGCAGTTCTTC. The chain uses TRBV20-1 and TRBJ2-1, with unresolved D. The germline CDR1 and CDR2 sequences are DFQATT and SNEGSKA (reference sequence). The V gene lost 4 bases and the J gene lost 5 bases, with 12 bases spanning the gap. The CDR3 contains 13 residues.

This clonotype was found many times. The V call is TRBV15, the J call TRBJ1-1; D not certain. CDR3 length equals 15 residues. V lost 10 bases, J lost 0 bases, and 18 bases lay in between. From germline, CDR1 is LNHNV and CDR2 YYDKDF (reference sequence). CDR3 bases: TGTGCCATCCGGGCAAGGGAACAAATGAACACTGAAGCTTTCTTT. This translates into CAIRAREQMNTEAFF.

This clonotype was found a few times. The chain employs TRBV5-1 and TRBJ1-2; D unresolved. Trimming removed 0 bases at V and 8 bases at J, with 17 bases between. The germline V gene has CDR1 SGHRS and CDR2 YFSETQ. The CDR3 runs to 15 residues. Written as DNA, the CDR3 is TGCGCCAGCAGCTTGGAAGCAAAACCTGGTTGGGGCTACACCTTC. Protein product: CASSLEAKPGWGYTF.

V and J are TRBV14 and TRBJ1-1, with 10 positions matching TRBD1. Germline CDR1 and CDR2: SGHDN and FVKESK. The CDR3 length is 15 residues. The ends lost 6 bases at V and 2 bases at J; junction bases unmatched: 6. This CDR3 is CASSPRTGGNTEAFF. The CDR3 DNA reads TGTGCCAGCAGTCCCCGGACAGGGGGTAACACTGAAGCTTTCTTT.

This clonotype has just a few counts. The CDR3 DNA is TGTGCCAGCACCACGAACACCGGGGAGCTGTTTTTT. It is translated as CASTTNTGELFF. The V call is TRBV9, the J call TRBJ2-2; D ambiguous. CDR3 length: 12 amino acids. The ends were cut back, 6 bases at V and 0 bases at J, with 3 bases in the middle. Germline lookup yields CDR1 SGDLS and CDR2 YYNGEE.

The chain uses TRBV30 and TRBJ2-1; D is undetermined. V lost 1 base and J 2 bases, leaving 6 bases between the germline ends. This CDR3 has 13 residues. CDR1 is GTSNPN and CDR2 is SVGIG in the germline V gene (reference sequence). The CDR3 DNA follows: TGTGCCTGGAGTGGGACCACCTACAATGAGCAGTTCTTC. Translated, it gives CAWSGTTYNEQFF. Complete variable domain (other parts from reference TRBV30 and TRBJ2-1): SQTIHQWPATLVQPVGSPLSLECTVEGTSNPNLYWYRQAAGRGLQLLFYSVGIGQISSEVPQNLSASRPQDRQFILSSKKLLLSDSGFYLCAWSGTTYNEQFFGPGTRLTVL.

This clonotype turned up a few times. The chain is built from TRBV7-3 and TRBJ2-3, with 8 bases fitting TRBD1. The V and J ends lost 5 bases and 2 bases, in that order; junction bases with no gene match: 6. The CDR3 is 15 residues long. Germline V lookup: CDR1 SGHTA, CDR2 FQGTGA. The CDR3: CASSRTGLDTDTQYF. The DNA for the CDR3 is TGTGCCAGCAGCCGGACAGGGCTTGACACAGATACGCAGTATTTT.

The V call is TRBV29-1, the J call TRBJ1-2; D call uncertain. Trimming cost V 7 bases and J 6 bases, with 18 bases left between them. Germline lookup yields CDR1 SQVTM and CDR2 ANQGSEA. The CDR3 runs to 13 residues. CDR3 DNA: TGCAGCGCCATATTACTGCTGAAGCATGGCTACACCTTC. Translating it yields CSAILLLKHGYTF.

A note on this clonotype: The conserved phenylalanine or tryptophan is not found at the CDR3 terminus, so this likely reflects a read error. This rearrangement joins TRBV7-8 to TRBJ1-2; possible D gene TRBD1, 5 bases. Trimming removed 2 bases from V and 4 bases from J, with 17 bases in between. CDR3 length equals 16 residues. In germline, CDR1 is SGHVS, CDR2 FQNEAQ. CDR3 amino acids: CASSLKGSGALYGYTL. DNA of the CDR3: TGTGCCAGCAGCTTAAAAGGATCCGGGGCCCTCTATGGCTACACCTTG.